One and the same sample provided the 5 T cell receptor beta chains below, sequenced in a study of vaccination effects on CD4 cells after COVID-19. CD4+ T cells were isolated after 10 days of culture. PCR confirmed that the person was infected with SARS-CoV-2 between March and December 2020. Each person got two doses of an mRNA SARS-CoV-2 vaccine, BNT162b2 or mRNA-1273. Their specific antigens are unknown. TCRdb's table, derived via immunoSEQ multiplex PCR, lists solely in-frame clones and lacks some. This repertoire shows tens of thousands of clones, more than 65% found once; its top ten account for about 3.7%. The material was CD4+ T cells from PBMCs cultured without peptide, obtained after COVID-19 vaccination. The origin of the receptors is a human donor who had a prior SARS-CoV-2 infection.

V usage is TRBV9 and J usage is TRBJ2-7; TRBD1 or TRBD2 may be the D gene (5 bases each). Germline CDR1 is SGDLS and CDR2 is YYNGEE. The CDR3 contains 15 residues. V was cut by 6 bases and J by 3 bases, with 19 bases left in between. The CDR3 region has the DNA TGTGCCAGCACCCCGGGACCCAATCAAAACTACGAGCAGTACTTC. This sequence encodes CASTPGPNQNYEQYF.

V usage is TRBV9 and J usage is TRBJ1-4; D gene ambiguous. CDR1 and CDR2 from the germline V gene are SGDLS and YYNGEE. The CDR3 loop spans 14 amino acids. V lost 4 bases and J lost 0, with 7 bases in between. CDR3 region: CASSPGATNEKLFF. The CDR3 DNA follows: TGTGCCAGCAGCCCCGGGGCAACTAATGAAAAACTGTTTTTT.

V gene TRBV5-1 combines with J gene TRBJ1-6, with 7 bases aligning to TRBD1. The CDR3 has 15 residues. With V trimmed by 0 bases and J by 13 bases, 10 bases remained unmatched. Germline V lookup: CDR1 SGHRS, CDR2 YFSETQ. The CDR3 spells CASSLGDSSVRPLHF. The CDR3 DNA reads as TGCGCCAGCAGCTTGGGGGACAGCTCGGTTCGTCCCCTCCACTTT.

The chain is built from TRBV7-3 and TRBJ2-7; the D is unclear. Germline V gene lookup returns CDR1 SGHTA and CDR2 FQGTGA. The CDR3 contains 12 residues. With 4 bases removed from V and 6 bases from J, the gap between germline ends came to 10 bases. CDR3 protein: CASSSRPGEQYF. CDR3 nucleotide sequence: TGTGCCAGCAGCTCCCGGCCGGGCGAGCAGTACTTC.

This sequence joins TRBV5-1 and TRBJ2-1; 10 nucleotides line up with TRBD1. Per germline, CDR1 SGHRS and CDR2 YFSETQ. The J segment lost 1 base and the V segment lost 4 bases, leaving 8 bases of the junction unmatched. This CDR3 is built from 17 residues. This chain's CDR3 is CASSAGPGQGSYNEQFF. CDR3 bases: TGCGCCAGCAGCGCGGGTCCGGGACAGGGGTCCTACAATGAGCAGTTCTTC.